A single sample is the source of the 10 T cell receptor beta chains below, sequenced in a study of beta chain features in type 1 diabetes. All of the isolated RNA was reverse transcribed, so expressed TCRB transcripts were sequenced. Sequencing used immunoSEQ multiplex PCR; TCRdb keeps in-frame clones, though not all of them. Altogether under 300,000 clones are present, about 25% being singletons, with the ten largest covering approximately 4%. The sample taken for sequencing was central memory CD4+ T cells from blood. The receptors stem from a man aged 30 to 45 in good health.

The chain links TRBV30 to TRBJ1-1; no firm D call. V was trimmed by 3 bases and J by 4 bases, leaving 12 bases between them. Germline CDR1 reads GTSNPN; CDR2 reads SVGIG (reference sequence). The CDR3 has 13 residues. The CDR3 bases are TGTGCCTGGAGACCGTCAGTGGGCACTGAAGCTTTCTTT. Translation gives CAWRPSVGTEAFF.

The chain has TRBV5-4 and TRBJ2-5; 12 nucleotides align to TRBD1. CDR1 and CDR2 (germline): SGHNT, YYREEE (reference sequence). The CDR3 contains 16 residues. J gave up 4 bases and V 4 bases, and 8 bases lay outside the gene matches. This chain's CDR3 is CASSLPGQGATETQYF. The CDR3 DNA reads as TGTGCCAGCAGCCTACCGGGACAGGGGGCCACAGAGACCCAGTACTTC. Looking up the rest from reference TRBV5-4 and TRBJ2-5 gives the full variable domain: ETGVTQSPTHLIKTRGQQVTLRCSSQSGHNTVSWYQQALGQGPQFIFQYYREEENGRGNFPPRFSGLQFPNYSSELNVNALELDDSALYLCASSLPGQGATETQYFGPGTRLLVL.

This clone appeared a few times. The chain links TRBV7-2 to TRBJ2-5; D uncertain. The germline V gene encodes CDR1 SGHTA and CDR2 FQGNSA. This CDR3 is 14 amino acids long. V was clipped by 1 base and J by 1 base, with 7 bases between them. The DNA for the CDR3 is TGTGCCAGCAGCTTAGGGACCCTCCAAGAGACCCAGTACTTC. It yields the protein CASSLGTLQETQYF.

The gene calls are TRBV6-5 and TRBJ2-1; D is perhaps TRBD1 (6 bases). V lost 5 bases and J lost 1, with 12 bases in between. The CDR3 is 15 amino acids. Germline-derived CDR1 and CDR2 are MNHEY and SVGAGI. CDR3 residues: CASSLVRGSYNEQFF. The CDR3 coding sequence is TGTGCCAGCAGTCTAGTGAGGGGGTCCTACAATGAGCAGTTCTTC.

V is TRBV5-1 and J is TRBJ2-1; D gene unclear. Trimming removed 3 bases at V and 9 bases at J, with 10 bases between. CDR3 length: 12 residues. Germline V gives CDR1 SGHRS, CDR2 YFSETQ. CDR3 in amino acids: CASSSDYGEQFF. CDR3 nucleotides: TGCGCCAGCAGCTCCGATTATGGTGAGCAGTTCTTC.

The CDR3 here is CASSLLGAKNIQYF. CDR3 in DNA: TGTGCCAGCAGCTTACTGGGTGCCAAAAACATTCAGTACTTC. This rearrangement joins TRBV7-9 to TRBJ2-4; D remains ambiguous. Trimming removed 2 bases at V and 1 base at J, with 6 bases between. Germline CDR1 reads SEHNR; CDR2 reads FQNEAQ (reference sequence). There are 14 residues in the CDR3.

This clone was seen a single time. This chain links TRBV18 with TRBJ2-7; tentative D call: TRBD1 (5 bases). V shed 3 bases and J shed 3 bases, with 12 bases lying between them. The CDR3 is 14 residues long. The germline gives CDR1 KGHSH, CDR2 LQKENI. For the CDR3, the DNA is TGTGCCAGCTCACCCGGACACGCCGACTACGAGCAGTACTTC. Its protein is CASSPGHADYEQYF.

In its sample, this clone was seen a few times. The chain employs TRBV7-2 and TRBJ2-2, with 9 bases lining up with TRBD1. J lost 8 bases, V lost 5 bases, and 9 bases had no gene match. Germline V lookup: CDR1 SGHTA, CDR2 FQGNSA. The CDR3 covers 15 residues. CDR3 residues: CASSLDRGWVGELFF. The CDR3 nucleotides are TGTGCCAGCAGCCTGGACAGGGGATGGGTGGGGGAGCTGTTTTTT.

This clone was picked up a small number of times. The chain carries TRBV7-2 and TRBJ2-3, with 7 positions matching TRBD1. Unmatched junction bases numbered 7, after V lost 0 bases and J lost 4 bases. The CDR3 is 16 amino acids. Germline CDR1 reads SGHTA; CDR2 reads FQGNSA. The CDR3 sequence is CASSLAPGGIADTQYF. The CDR3 DNA reads as TGTGCCAGCAGCTTAGCGCCAGGGGGAATAGCAGATACGCAGTATTTT.

The gene calls are TRBV28 and TRBJ2-2, with 16 bases lining up with TRBD2. This CDR3 has 19 residues. Germline CDR1 reads MDHEN; CDR2 reads SYDVKM. Trimming removed 6 bases from V and 7 bases from J; junction bases left unmatched: 14. The chain's CDR3 is CASSEIGTSGRAAGGELFF. The CDR3 coding sequence is TGTGCCAGCAGCGAAATTGGGACTAGCGGGAGGGCCGCTGGCGGGGAGCTGTTTTTT.